One sample yielded the 23 T cell receptor beta chains listed below, sequenced in a study of T cell changes during pregnancy in multiple sclerosis. This table comes from immunoSEQ multiplex PCR, and its TCRdb copy is limited to in-frame clones, with some not included. The table records more than 55,000 clones, 90% to 95% of them present only once. The material was CD8+ T cells from peripheral blood mononuclear cells, obtained after pregnancy. These receptors all come from a female donor with multiple sclerosis, enrolled in a pregnancy study.

This chain links TRBV6-1 with TRBJ2-5, with 9 bases aligning to TRBD1. The end of the DNA fits TRBJ2-7 better, so the J call may be wrong. CDR3 length: 16 residues. The germline gives CDR1 MNHNS, CDR2 SASEGT. CDR3 protein: CASSVHRDRVSYEQYF. The CDR3 nucleotides are TGTGCCAGCAGTGTCCACCGGGACAGGGTGTCCTACGAGCAGTACTTC.

The chain carries TRBV28 and TRBJ1-2; 11 bases are shared with TRBD1. The CDR3 contains 14 residues. V dropped 4 bases and J dropped 8; count of bases not matched to a gene: 6. Germline CDR1 and CDR2: MDHEN and SYDVKM. As DNA, the CDR3 is TGTGCCAGCAGTTCAGAGGGACAGGGGGACGGCTACACCTTC. It yields the protein CASSSEGQGDGYTF.

The J gene is TRBJ1-5, the V gene TRBV13, with TRBD1 matching over 11 bases. J gave up 7 bases and V 3 bases, and 5 bases lay outside the gene matches. Germline lookup yields CDR1 PRHDT and CDR2 FYEKMQ (reference sequence). This CDR3 is 15 amino acids long. CDR3 DNA sequence: TGTGCCAGCAGCTTCGGACAGGGGGCTGGACAGCCCCAGCATTTT. It specifies CASSFGQGAGQPQHF.

V usage is TRBV30 and J usage is TRBJ2-3; D uncertain. V lost 1 base and J lost 3, with 11 bases in between. The CDR3 runs to 14 residues. Germline V gene lookup returns CDR1 GTSNPN and CDR2 SVGIG (reference sequence). For the CDR3, the DNA is TGTGCCTGGAGTGACTATGCCCTGACAGATACGCAGTATTTT. Its translation is CAWSDYALTDTQYF.

This clone has only a few counts. J is TRBJ1-1 and V is TRBV9; no definite D call. The V end lost 0 bases, the J end lost 2 bases, and 11 bases lay between the germline ends. Germline V gives CDR1 SGDLS, CDR2 YYNGEE. The CDR3 runs 15 residues. CDR3 in DNA: TGTGCCAGCAGCGTAGGAACGCAGATTAACACTGAAGCTTTCTTT. This sequence encodes CASSVGTQINTEAFF.

V is TRBV6-1 and J is TRBJ1-3, with 7 positions matching TRBD1. With V trimmed by 10 bases and J by 3 bases, 9 bases remained unmatched. CDR1 MNHNS and CDR2 SASEGT come from the germline V gene. This CDR3 contains 14 residues. The CDR3 here is CAIDRERGGNTIYF. The CDR3 nucleotides read TGTGCCATCGACAGGGAAAGAGGTGGAAACACCATATATTTT.

The chain recombines TRBV12-5 with TRBJ2-3; D is unresolved. Between the trimmed V and J ends, which lost 3 bases and 5 bases, there was a span of 12 bases. Germline-derived CDR1 and CDR2 are LGHNT and FRNRAP. The CDR3 has 14 amino acids. CDR3 sequence: CASGFVPVVDTQYF. In DNA, the CDR3 is TGTGCTAGTGGTTTCGTCCCGGTTGTAGATACGCAGTATTTT. Using reference TRBV12-5 and TRBJ2-3 for the parts outside the CDR3, the full variable domain is DARVTQTPRHKVTEMGQEVTMRCQPILGHNTVFWYRQTMMQGLELLAYFRNRAPLDDSGMPKDRFSAEMPDATLATLKIQPSEPRDSAVYFCASGFVPVVDTQYFGPGTRLTVL.

The genes are TRBV4-1 and TRBJ2-7; 9 bases are a match to TRBD1. V lost 1 base, J lost 1 base, and 5 bases stayed unmatched. This CDR3 is 16 amino acids long. Germline V gene sequence: CDR1 MGHRA, CDR2 YSYEKL. The CDR3 here is CASSQVFGTGSYEQYF. CDR3 bases: TGCGCCAGCAGCCAAGTTTTCGGGACAGGGTCCTACGAGCAGTACTTC.

The chain couples TRBV19 to TRBJ1-1; perhaps TRBD1 as D (5 bases). CDR3 length: 13 amino acids. Trimming took 7 bases from V and 7 from J, leaving 16 bases between them. The germline gives CDR1 LNHDA, CDR2 SQIVND (reference sequence). Written as DNA, the CDR3 is TGTGCCAGTATGTACAGGCCTGATCTTGAAGCTTTCTTT. Translating gives CASMYRPDLEAFF.

The chain uses TRBV10-3 and TRBJ2-7; 8 bases fit TRBD2. The CDR3 runs to 13 residues. Germline loops: CDR1 ENHRY, CDR2 SYGVKD. The J segment lost 0 bases and the V segment lost 6 bases, leaving 1 base of the junction unmatched. DNA for the CDR3: TGTGCCATCAGAAGCGGGAGCTCCTACGAGCAGTACTTC. This encodes CAIRSGSSYEQYF.

This chain uses TRBV19 with TRBJ2-7, with a weak D call TRBD1 (5 bases). V shed 5 bases and J shed 7 bases, with 15 bases lying between them. The CDR3 extends over 13 amino acids. The germline gives CDR1 LNHDA, CDR2 SQIVND (reference sequence). DNA for the CDR3: TGTGCCAGTAGTTCAGCACAGGCGATGGAGCAGTACTTC. Protein product: CASSSAQAMEQYF.

The rearrangement uses TRBV27 and TRBJ2-7; D remains unclear. Looked up from germline, CDR1 is MNHEY and CDR2 is SMNVEV (reference sequence). This CDR3 has 12 amino acids. Trimming took 6 bases from V and 5 from J, leaving 11 bases between them. CDR3: CASRRTAHEQYF. The CDR3 DNA reads as TGTGCCAGCAGGCGAACTGCGCACGAGCAGTACTTC.

This sequence joins TRBV28 and TRBJ1-2; D is perhaps TRBD1 (5 bases). The V end lost 7 bases, the J end lost 4 bases, and 25 bases lay between the germline ends. CDR1 and CDR2 (germline): MDHEN, SYDVKM. The CDR3 has 17 amino acids. CDR3 DNA sequence: TGTGCCAGCAATCCTATATTCGGGACTATCGATTTCTATGGCTACACCTTC. Amino acid sequence: CASNPIFGTIDFYGYTF.

CDR3 residues: CASTAAGVSTDTQYF. CDR3 nucleotide sequence: TGTGCCAGCACCGCAGCGGGGGTTAGCACAGATACGCAGTATTTT. The chain recombines TRBV28 with TRBJ2-3; 8 nucleotides align to TRBD2. Germline loops: CDR1 MDHEN, CDR2 SYDVKM. The CDR3 runs to 15 residues. V lost 7 bases, J lost 0 bases, and 6 bases stayed unmatched.

The CDR3 protein is CASSPALAGVLRNSYEQYF. CDR3 DNA: TGTGCCAGCAGCCCCGCACTAGCGGGAGTTTTGCGGAACTCCTACGAGCAGTACTTC. The chain has TRBV27 and TRBJ2-7, with 11 nucleotides matching TRBD2. The CDR3 consists of 19 residues. Unmatched junction bases numbered 16, after V lost 6 bases and J lost 0 bases. Per the germline V gene, CDR1 is MNHEY and CDR2 is SMNVEV (reference sequence).

The chain joins TRBV2 to TRBJ1-1, with TRBD1 as a possible D gene (6 bases). The length of the CDR3 is 12 residues. Germline V CDR1 and CDR2: SNHLY, FYNNEI. Trimming cost V 6 bases and J 2 bases, with 7 bases left between them. The CDR3 sequence: CASRDRNTEAFF. The DNA of the CDR3 is TGTGCCAGCAGGGACAGAAACACTGAAGCTTTCTTT.

The chain carries TRBV18 and TRBJ2-5, with a tentative D call TRBD1 (5 bases). This CDR3 region has 14 residues. The germline V gene has CDR1 KGHSH and CDR2 LQKENI. Trimming removed 2 bases from V and 4 bases from J, with 11 bases in between. The CDR3 loop is CASSPAQGRETQYF. The CDR3 region has the DNA TGTGCCAGCTCACCAGCGCAGGGCCGAGAGACCCAGTACTTC.

CDR3 sequence (DNA): TGTGCCTGGAGTGGAGACAACACAGATACGCAGTATTTT. It specifies CAWSGDNTDTQYF. This sequence joins TRBV30 and TRBJ2-3; D is undetermined. V lost 1 base to trimming and J lost 2 bases, with 7 bases between them. Per the germline V gene, CDR1 is GTSNPN and CDR2 is SVGIG (reference sequence). This CDR3 is 13 amino acids long.

The V gene is TRBV30, the J gene TRBJ1-1; 8 positions agree with TRBD1. The V gene's germline CDR1 is GTSNPN and CDR2 SVGIG (reference sequence). With V trimmed by 5 bases and J by 0 bases, 2 bases remained unmatched. This CDR3 has 13 amino acids. The CDR3 sequence is CAWGQGMNTEAFF. The CDR3 nucleotides are TGTGCCTGGGGACAGGGAATGAACACTGAAGCTTTCTTT.

As DNA, the CDR3 is TGTGCCAGTCGAAGCGGAGGGGCAGATACGCAGTATTTT. It encodes CASRSGGADTQYF. This chain joins TRBV19 and TRBJ2-3; TRBD2 is a possible D gene (6 bases). The germline V gene has CDR1 LNHDA and CDR2 SQIVND (reference sequence). V gave up 8 bases and J gave up 4 bases, with 13 bases separating them. The CDR3 has 13 amino acids.

This chain joins TRBV6-1 and TRBJ2-5, with D tentatively TRBD2 (5 bases). In germline, CDR1 is MNHNS, CDR2 SASEGT. This CDR3 region has 14 residues. V dropped 3 bases and J dropped 1 base, with 9 bases sitting between them. The chain's CDR3 is CASSELGAQETQYF. In DNA, the CDR3 is TGTGCCAGCAGTGAGTTGGGAGCCCAAGAGACCCAGTACTTC.

The chain joins TRBV27 to TRBJ2-7, with a weak D call TRBD2 (7 bases). Germline V gives CDR1 MNHEY, CDR2 SMNVEV (reference sequence). This CDR3 contains 14 residues. V lost 4 bases, J lost 2 bases, and 12 bases lay in between. In DNA, the CDR3 is TGTGCCAGCAGTTGGGGGGGCTCAACCTACGAGCAGTACTTC. Translating it yields CASSWGGSTYEQYF.

Of note for this clone: Distinct nucleotide sequences in the sample also encode this CDR3. The V gene is TRBV9, the J gene TRBJ1-5; maybe TRBD1 (5 bases). The CDR3 is 14 residues long. The V and J ends lost 2 bases and 1 base respectively, with 7 bases between them. The germline V gene encodes CDR1 SGDLS and CDR2 YYNGEE. CDR3 protein: CASSVGGSNQPQHF. The CDR3 DNA is TGTGCCAGCAGCGTCGGGGGAAGCAATCAGCCCCAGCATTTT.